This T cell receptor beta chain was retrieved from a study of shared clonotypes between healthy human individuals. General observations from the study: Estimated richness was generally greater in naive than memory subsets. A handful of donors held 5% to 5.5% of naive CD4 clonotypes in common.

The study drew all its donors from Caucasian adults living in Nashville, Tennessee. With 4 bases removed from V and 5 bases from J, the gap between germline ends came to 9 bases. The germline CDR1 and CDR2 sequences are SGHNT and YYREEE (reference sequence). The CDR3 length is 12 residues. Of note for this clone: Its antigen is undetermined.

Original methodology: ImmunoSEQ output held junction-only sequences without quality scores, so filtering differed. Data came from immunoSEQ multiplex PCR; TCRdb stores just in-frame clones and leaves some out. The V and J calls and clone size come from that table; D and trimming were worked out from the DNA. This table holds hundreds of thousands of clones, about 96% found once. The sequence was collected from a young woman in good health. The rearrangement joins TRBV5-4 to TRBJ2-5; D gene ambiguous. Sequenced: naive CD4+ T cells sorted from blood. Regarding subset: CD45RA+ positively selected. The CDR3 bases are TGTGCCAGCAGCCGAGCAAGTGAGACCCAGTACTTC. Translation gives CASSRASETQYF.